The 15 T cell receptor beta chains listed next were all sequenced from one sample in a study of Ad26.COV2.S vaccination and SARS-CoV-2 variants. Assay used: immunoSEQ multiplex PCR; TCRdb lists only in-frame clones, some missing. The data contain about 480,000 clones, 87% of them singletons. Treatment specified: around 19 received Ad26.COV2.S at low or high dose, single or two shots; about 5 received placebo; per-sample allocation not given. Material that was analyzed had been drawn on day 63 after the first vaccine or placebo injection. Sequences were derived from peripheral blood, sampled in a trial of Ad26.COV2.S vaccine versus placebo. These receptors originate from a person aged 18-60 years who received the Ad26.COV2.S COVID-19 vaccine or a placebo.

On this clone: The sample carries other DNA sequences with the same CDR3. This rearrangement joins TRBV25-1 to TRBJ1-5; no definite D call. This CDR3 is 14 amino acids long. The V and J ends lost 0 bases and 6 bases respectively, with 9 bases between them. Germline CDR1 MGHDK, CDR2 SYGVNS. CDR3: CASSEYRVGQPQHF. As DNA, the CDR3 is TGTGCCAGCAGTGAATACCGCGTTGGTCAGCCCCAGCATTTT.

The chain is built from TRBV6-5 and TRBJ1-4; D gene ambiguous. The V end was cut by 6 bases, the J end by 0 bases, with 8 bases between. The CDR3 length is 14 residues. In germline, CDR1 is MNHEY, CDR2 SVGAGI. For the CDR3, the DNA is TGTGCCAGCAGGAGAGAGGCAACTAATGAAAAACTGTTTTTT. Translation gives CASRREATNEKLFF.

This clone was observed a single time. CDR3 nucleotide sequence: TGTGCCAGCAGTTCTCCCCCCGGAAACACCATATATTTT. Translating it yields CASSSPPGNTIYF. The chain couples TRBV28 to TRBJ1-3; D ambiguous. The germline gives CDR1 MDHEN, CDR2 SYDVKM. The CDR3 totals 13 residues. Trimming stripped 4 bases from V and 4 bases from J, with 8 bases between.

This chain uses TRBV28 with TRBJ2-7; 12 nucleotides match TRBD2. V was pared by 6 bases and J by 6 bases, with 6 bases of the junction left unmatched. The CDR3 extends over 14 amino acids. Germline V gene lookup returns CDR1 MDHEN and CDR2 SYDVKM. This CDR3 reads CASRLAGGIGEQYF. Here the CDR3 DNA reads TGTGCCAGCAGGCTAGCGGGAGGGATCGGCGAGCAGTACTTC.

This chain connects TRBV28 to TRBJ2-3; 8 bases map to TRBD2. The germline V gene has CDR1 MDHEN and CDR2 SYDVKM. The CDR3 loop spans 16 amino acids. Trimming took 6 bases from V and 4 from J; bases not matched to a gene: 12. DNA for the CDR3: TGTGCCAGCAGCGGGGGGGAGGCCCCTTTAGCAGATACGCAGTATTTT. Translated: CASSGGEAPLADTQYF.

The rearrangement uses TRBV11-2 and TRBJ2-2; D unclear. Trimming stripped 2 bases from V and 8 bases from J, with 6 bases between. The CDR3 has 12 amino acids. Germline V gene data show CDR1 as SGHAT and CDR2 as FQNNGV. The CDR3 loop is CASSLPGGELFF. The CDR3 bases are TGTGCCAGCAGCTTACCTGGGGGGGAGCTGTTTTTT.

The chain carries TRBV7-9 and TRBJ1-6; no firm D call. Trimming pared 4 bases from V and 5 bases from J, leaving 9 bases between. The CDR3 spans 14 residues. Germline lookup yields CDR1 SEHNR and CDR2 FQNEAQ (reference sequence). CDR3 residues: CASSSDGNNSPLHF. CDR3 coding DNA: TGTGCCAGCAGCTCGGACGGTAATAATTCACCCCTCCACTTT.

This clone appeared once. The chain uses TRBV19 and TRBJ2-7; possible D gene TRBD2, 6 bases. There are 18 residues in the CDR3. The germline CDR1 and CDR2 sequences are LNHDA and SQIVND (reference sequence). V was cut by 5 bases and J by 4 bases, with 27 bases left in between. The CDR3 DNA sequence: TGTGCCAGTAGTTCACGGGCTCGACCGATAACGGCGGGGTACGAGCAGTACTTC. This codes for CASSSRARPITAGYEQYF.

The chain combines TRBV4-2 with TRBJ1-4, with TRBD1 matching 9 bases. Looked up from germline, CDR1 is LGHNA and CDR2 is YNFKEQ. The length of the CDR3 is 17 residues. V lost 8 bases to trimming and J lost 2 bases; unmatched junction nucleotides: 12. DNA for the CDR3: TGTGCCAGCGGCCCGGGACAGGGTAGGGTGACTAATGAAAAACTGTTTTTT. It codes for CASGPGQGRVTNEKLFF.

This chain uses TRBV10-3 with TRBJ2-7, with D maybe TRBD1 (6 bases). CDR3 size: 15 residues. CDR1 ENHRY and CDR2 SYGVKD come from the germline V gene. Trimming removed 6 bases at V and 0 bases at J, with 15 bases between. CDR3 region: CAISDTGSSSYEQYF. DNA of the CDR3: TGTGCCATCAGCGATACAGGGTCAAGCTCCTACGAGCAGTACTTC.

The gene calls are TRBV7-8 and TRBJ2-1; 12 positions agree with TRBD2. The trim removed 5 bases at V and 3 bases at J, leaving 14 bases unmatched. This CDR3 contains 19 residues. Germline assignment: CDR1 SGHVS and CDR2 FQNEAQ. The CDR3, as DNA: TGTGCCAGCAGCCCGATACCCCGACTAGCGGGAGTTCTCTACAATGAGCAGTTCTTC. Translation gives CASSPIPRLAGVLYNEQFF.

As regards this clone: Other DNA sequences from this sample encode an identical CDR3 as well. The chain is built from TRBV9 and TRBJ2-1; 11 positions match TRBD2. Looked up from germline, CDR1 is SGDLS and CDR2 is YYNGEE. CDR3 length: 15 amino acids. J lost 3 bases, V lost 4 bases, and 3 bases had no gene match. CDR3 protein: CASSTLAGGYNEQFF. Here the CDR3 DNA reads TGTGCCAGCAGCACCCTAGCGGGGGGCTACAATGAGCAGTTCTTC.

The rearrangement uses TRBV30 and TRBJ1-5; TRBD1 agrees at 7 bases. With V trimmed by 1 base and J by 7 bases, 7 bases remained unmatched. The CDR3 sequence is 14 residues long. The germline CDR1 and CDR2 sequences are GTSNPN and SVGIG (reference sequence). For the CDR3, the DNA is TGTGCCTGGAGTGCAAGGACAGGTTCGCAGCCCCAGCATTTT. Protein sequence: CAWSARTGSQPQHF.

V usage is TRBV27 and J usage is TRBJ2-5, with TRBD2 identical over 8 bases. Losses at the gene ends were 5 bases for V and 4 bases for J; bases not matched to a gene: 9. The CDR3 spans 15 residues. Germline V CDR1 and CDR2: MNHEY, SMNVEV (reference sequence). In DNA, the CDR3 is TGTGCCAGCAGTGAAGGGGGACTAGTTACAGAGACCCAGTACTTC. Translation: CASSEGGLVTETQYF.

The CDR3 sequence: CASSQEGTADPYGYTF. The CDR3 region has the DNA TGCGCCAGCAGCCAAGAGGGCACAGCTGATCCCTATGGCTACACCTTC. The genes are TRBV4-1 and TRBJ1-2; D not resolved. In germline, CDR1 is MGHRA, CDR2 YSYEKL. Between the trimmed V and J ends, which lost 0 bases and 4 bases, there was a span of 15 bases. This CDR3 has 16 residues.